This record covers a single TCR beta chain. Its target is unknown. This record comes from a study of CD8 T cells in Susac syndrome. The study's findings and limits: It was acknowledged in the study that its TCR sequencing and HLA analysis involved a relatively small number of individuals.

CDR1 is LGHNA, CDR2 YSLEER, per germline. V dropped 0 bases and J dropped 2; count of bases not matched to a gene: 9. The CDR3 is 17 amino acids. Random hexamers were used to reverse transcribe the RNA input (roughly 0.5 to 1 ug). Across 54 Vbeta and 13 Jbeta, TCR beta CDR3 was amplified with immunoSEQ multiplex PCR. TCRdb fed the immunoSEQ multiplex PCR reads into MiXCR, producing one record per CDR3 protein. The table lists 120,000 to 150,000 distinct CDR3 sequences, 90% to 95% of them singletons, with over 0.1% in the top ten. Isolation of CD8+ and CD4+ T cells was performed negatively, whereas enrichment of TEMRA cells was done by FACS.

The chain is built from TRBV4-3 and TRBJ2-7; 8 bases are a match to TRBD1. The TCR comes from a human donor with multiple sclerosis. The sample comprised CD4+ T cells from PBMCs. CDR3 nucleotides: TGCGCCAGCAGCCAAGATTTCGGACAGGGATCGACCTACGAGCAGTACTTC. Protein: CASSQDFGQGSTYEQYF.